Below, 28 T cell receptor beta chains from the same sample are listed, as sequenced in a study of shared clonotypes between healthy human individuals. The repertoire was sequenced with immunoSEQ multiplex PCR; TCRdb's copy has only in-frame clones and lacks some. The sample yields fewer than 1.6 million clones, about 98.5% seen once. Sequencing input: naive CD4+ T cells sorted from blood. Subset noted: CD45RA+ positively selected. The source is a man aged 30-40 years in good health.

This clone was seen only once. The chain is built from TRBV29-1 and TRBJ2-1; D remains unclear. CDR3 length: 11 residues. The V and J ends lost 3 bases and 4 bases respectively, with 4 bases between them. Germline V lookup: CDR1 SQVTM, CDR2 ANQGSEA. CDR3 loop: CSVDLYNEQFF. The CDR3 coding sequence is TGCAGCGTTGATCTGTACAATGAGCAGTTCTTC.

This chain links TRBV28 with TRBJ2-1; D tentatively reads TRBD1 or TRBD2 (5 bases each). The CDR3 is 15 amino acids. V dropped 3 bases and J dropped 5 bases, with 14 bases sitting between them. CDR1 and CDR2 (germline): MDHEN, SYDVKM. The CDR3 DNA reads TGTGCCAGCAGTTTGGGGGAATTGGTCCACAATGAGCAGTTCTTC. Translated, it gives CASSLGELVHNEQFF.

The V and J genes are TRBV27 and TRBJ1-3; D is undetermined. CDR3 size: 15 residues. The V gene's germline CDR1 is MNHEY and CDR2 SMNVEV (reference sequence). Trimming shortened V by 6 bases and J by 2 bases, and 14 bases separated the two germline ends. CDR3 sequence: CASSPTGLTGNTIYF. CDR3 DNA sequence: TGTGCCAGCAGCCCCACTGGACTGACTGGAAACACCATATATTTT.

The rearrangement uses TRBV14 and TRBJ1-2; no clear D. CDR1 is SGHDN, CDR2 FVKESK, per germline. Trimming took 1 base from V and 7 from J, leaving 13 bases between them. CDR3 size: 14 residues. CDR3 in DNA: TGTGCCAGCAGCCAAGTCGTCGACATCGTTGGCTACACCTTC. It yields the protein CASSQVVDIVGYTF.

The chain uses TRBV6-9 and TRBJ2-7, with 11 bases aligning to TRBD2. V was clipped by 8 bases and J by 5 bases; unmatched bases: 8. Per germline, CDR1 MNHGY and CDR2 SVAAGI. The CDR3 has 14 amino acids. The CDR3 nucleotides read TGTGCCAGCCGGATACTAGCGGGAGCCCACGAGCAGTACTTC. Encoded protein: CASRILAGAHEQYF.

CDR3 residues: CASSLNPTGVDQPQHF. CDR3 DNA: TGTGCCAGCAGCTTAAACCCGACAGGGGTTGATCAGCCCCAGCATTTT. The chain uses TRBV7-2 and TRBJ1-5, with TRBD1 matching 8 bases. Germline lookup yields CDR1 SGHTA and CDR2 FQGNSA. This CDR3 is built from 16 residues. With 2 bases clipped from V and 5 bases from J, the junction kept 8 bases outside the gene matches.

This clone was counted once. V and J are TRBV2 and TRBJ2-7; tentative D call: TRBD2 (7 bases). Germline V gives CDR1 SNHLY, CDR2 FYNNEI. The CDR3 contains 14 residues. The germline V and J ends were trimmed by 8 bases and 5 bases, with 19 bases remaining between them. CDR3 in DNA: TGTGCCAGCCATCGGGACACTAGCGTGGACGAGCAGTACTTC. This translates into CASHRDTSVDEQYF.

The V call is TRBV4-3, the J call TRBJ2-1, with TRBD2 identical over 10 bases. CDR3 length: 19 residues. With V trimmed by 2 bases and J by 5 bases, 15 bases remained unmatched. Germline V gene sequence: CDR1 LGHNA, CDR2 YSLEER. The CDR3 region has the DNA TGCGCCAGCAGCCAAAAGCTGACCCATAGCGGGAGGCGACACAATGAGCAGTTCTTC. Translation: CASSQKLTHSGRRHNEQFF.

The chain recombines TRBV5-1 with TRBJ1-2; D gene ambiguous. The germline V gene has CDR1 SGHRS and CDR2 YFSETQ. CDR3 length: 14 amino acids. V was pared by 4 bases and J by 0 bases, with 10 bases between. The CDR3 nucleotides read TGCGCCAGCAGCCCGGTGGGGACTAACTATGGCTACACCTTC. Amino acid sequence: CASSPVGTNYGYTF.

The V call is TRBV2, the J call TRBJ1-2; a weak D match, TRBD1 (5 bases). The CDR3 totals 13 residues. Trimming cost V 6 bases and J 1 base, with 9 bases left between them. CDR1 is SNHLY and CDR2 is FYNNEI in the germline V gene. CDR3 protein: CASRTTVNYGYTF. The CDR3 DNA follows: TGTGCCAGCAGGACGACAGTTAACTATGGCTACACCTTC.

This sequence joins TRBV7-6 and TRBJ1-4; no clear D. V dropped 1 base and J dropped 8 bases, with 8 bases sitting between them. Germline CDR1 is SGHVS and CDR2 is FNYEAQ. This CDR3 region has 13 residues. The CDR3 sequence is CASSLVGSEKLFF. CDR3 DNA sequence: TGTGCCAGCAGCTTAGTGGGGTCCGAAAAACTGTTTTTT.

This chain links TRBV19 with TRBJ2-5; D is undetermined. The length of the CDR3 is 13 residues. In germline, CDR1 is LNHDA, CDR2 SQIVND (reference sequence). V lost 2 bases and J lost 5, with 9 bases in between. The CDR3 DNA reads TGTGCCAGTAGTATAAGGGCCAGGGAGACCCAGTACTTC. Translating it yields CASSIRARETQYF.

The chain joins TRBV6-6 to TRBJ2-7; 9 bases match TRBD2. The CDR3 sequence is 15 residues long. Losses at the gene ends were 4 bases for V and 4 bases for J; bases not matched to a gene: 8. Germline assignment: CDR1 MNHNY and CDR2 SVGAGI (reference sequence). CDR3 in DNA: TGTGCCAGCAGTTCCATCAAGACTAGCGGTTACGAGCAGTACTTC. Translated: CASSSIKTSGYEQYF.

V gene TRBV7-9 combines with J gene TRBJ2-3, with D perhaps matching TRBD1 (5 bases). The CDR3 has 15 amino acids. V was pared by 1 base and J by 2 bases, with 10 bases between. Germline V gene lookup returns CDR1 SEHNR and CDR2 FQNEAQ (reference sequence). For the CDR3, the DNA is TGTGCCAGCAGCTTAGGGGGCCTCACCACAGATACGCAGTATTTT. Translation: CASSLGGLTTDTQYF. Combining the CDR3 with reference TRBV7-9 and TRBJ2-3 gives the whole variable domain DTGVSQNPRHKITKRGQNVTFRCDPISEHNRLYWYRQTLGQGPEFLTYFQNEAQLEKSRLLSDRFSAERPKGSFSTLEIQRTEQGDSAMYLCASSLGGLTTDTQYFGPGTRLTVL.

This chain connects TRBV2 to TRBJ2-3, with 8 bases identical to TRBD2. From germline, CDR1 is SNHLY and CDR2 FYNNEI. V lost 11 bases and J lost 2; bases outside the gene matches: 6. This CDR3 has 13 amino acids. Here the CDR3 reads CAGGLDFTDTQYF. In DNA form, the CDR3 reads TGTGCCGGGGGACTAGACTTCACAGATACGCAGTATTTT.

The chain recombines TRBV13 with TRBJ2-6, with unresolved D. V was clipped by 5 bases and J by 1 base, with 6 bases between them. In germline, CDR1 is PRHDT, CDR2 FYEKMQ (reference sequence). The CDR3 consists of 14 residues. In DNA form, the CDR3 reads TGTGCCAGCAGCCTCGGGTCTGGGGCCAACGTCCTGACTTTC. This encodes CASSLGSGANVLTF.

The chain has TRBV7-9 and TRBJ1-5; a possible D gene is TRBD1 (6 bases). Germline CDR1 SEHNR, CDR2 FQNEAQ (reference sequence). This CDR3 comprises 16 residues. V was cut by 2 bases and J by 0 bases, with 11 bases left in between. This CDR3 reads CASSLHPGASNQPQHF. DNA for the CDR3: TGTGCCAGCAGCTTACACCCAGGGGCTAGCAATCAGCCCCAGCATTTT.

CDR3 sequence: CASSLGRPNYEQYF. CDR3 nucleotides: TGCGCCAGCAGCTTGGGACGCCCAAACTACGAGCAGTACTTC. The chain employs TRBV5-1 and TRBJ2-7; D call uncertain. The CDR3 consists of 14 residues. With 0 bases removed from V and 3 bases from J, the gap between germline ends came to 10 bases. Germline lookup yields CDR1 SGHRS and CDR2 YFSETQ.

The genes are TRBV5-1 and TRBJ1-3; D unresolved. Trimming cost V 0 bases and J 4 bases, with 11 bases left between them. CDR1 and CDR2 (germline): SGHRS, YFSETQ. CDR3 length: 15 amino acids. The CDR3 region has the DNA TGCGCCAGCAGCTTGGTGGTGGGTGGAGGAAACACCATATATTTT. It yields the protein CASSLVVGGGNTIYF.

This clone is a singleton in its sample. The chain has TRBV7-3 and TRBJ2-5; the D gene could be TRBD1 or TRBD2 (5 bases each). CDR1 and CDR2 from the germline V gene are SGHTA and FQGTGA. The CDR3 is made up of 15 amino acids. Trimming stripped 2 bases from V and 1 base from J, with 11 bases between. The CDR3 loop reads CASSLWGRSQETQYF. CDR3 bases: TGTGCCAGCAGCTTATGGGGACGGAGCCAAGAGACCCAGTACTTC.

The chain couples TRBV6-5 to TRBJ1-3; D is unresolved. The CDR3 has 16 residues. Germline assignment: CDR1 MNHEY and CDR2 SVGAGI. Trimming cost V 0 bases and J 0 bases, with 9 bases left between them. CDR3 DNA: TGTGCCAGCAGTTACTCGGTGGGGAGCTCTGGAAACACCATATATTTT. Translated: CASSYSVGSSGNTIYF.

This chain's CDR3 is CSVAEGATNEKLFF. DNA of the CDR3: TGCAGCGTGGCGGAGGGCGCAACTAATGAAAAACTGTTTTTT. The rearrangement links TRBV29-1 to TRBJ1-4; D unresolved. This CDR3 is built from 14 residues. V lost 6 bases and J lost 0, with 11 bases in between. From germline, CDR1 is SQVTM and CDR2 ANQGSEA. The complete variable domain, with remaining parts taken from reference TRBV29-1 and TRBJ1-4, reads SAVISQKPSRDICQRGTSLTIQCQVDSQVTMMFWYRQQPGQSLTLIATANQGSEATYESGFVIDKFPISRPNLTFSTLTVSNMSPEDSSIYLCSVAEGATNEKLFFGSGTQLSVL.

This CDR3 is CASKGLAGGTNEQFF. The CDR3 DNA sequence: TGTGCCAGCAAGGGACTAGCGGGAGGTACCAATGAGCAGTTCTTC. The chain uses TRBV6-4 and TRBJ2-1; 15 bases agree with TRBD2. CDR3 length: 15 residues. The germline CDR1 and CDR2 sequences are MRHNA and SNTAGT. V shed 7 bases, J shed 6 bases, and the junction held 4 bases outside the gene matches.

The chain joins TRBV19 to TRBJ2-1, with 11 bases aligning to TRBD2. Germline V gene lookup returns CDR1 LNHDA and CDR2 SQIVND (reference sequence). V dropped 7 bases and J dropped 4; count of bases not matched to a gene: 3. This CDR3 comprises 14 residues. CDR3 region: CASNPSGGYNEQFF. In nucleotides, the CDR3 is TGTGCCAGTAATCCTAGCGGGGGGTACAATGAGCAGTTCTTC.

The chain recombines TRBV18 with TRBJ2-6, with TRBD1 identical over 8 bases. The CDR3 runs to 18 residues. Germline loops: CDR1 KGHSH, CDR2 LQKENI. V was pared by 1 base and J by 3 bases, with 8 bases of the junction left unmatched. CDR3 region: CASSPLGQGAHGANVLTF. As DNA, the CDR3 is TGTGCCAGCTCACCACTCGGGCAGGGGGCGCATGGGGCCAACGTCCTGACTTTC.

The CDR3 DNA sequence: TGTGCCAGCAGCTTCAGTAGGGAGACCCAGTACTTC. Encoded protein: CASSFSRETQYF. The gene calls are TRBV7-2 and TRBJ2-5; D unclear. The ends were cut back, 3 bases at V and 5 bases at J, with 7 bases in the middle. The CDR3 is 12 residues long. Per germline, CDR1 SGHTA and CDR2 FQGNSA.

The genes are TRBV27 and TRBJ1-4, with no clear D. V was cut by 3 bases and J by 5 bases, with 7 bases left in between. Per germline, CDR1 MNHEY and CDR2 SMNVEV (reference sequence). The CDR3 consists of 13 residues. The chain's CDR3 is CASSFVQNEKLFF. In DNA form, the CDR3 reads TGTGCCAGCAGTTTCGTCCAGAATGAAAAACTGTTTTTT.

V and J are TRBV19 and TRBJ2-1; D not resolved. This CDR3 spans 10 amino acids. Germline V gene lookup returns CDR1 LNHDA and CDR2 SQIVND (reference sequence). V lost 8 bases and J lost 10, with 9 bases in between. The CDR3, as DNA: TGTGCCAGTCTAGGAGTCGAGCAGTTCTTC. Translated, it gives CASLGVEQFF.